This is a list of T cell receptor beta chains from one sample in a study of cytomegalovirus exposure and HLA in healthy donors. Measured with immunoSEQ multiplex PCR; TCRdb has only the in-frame clones, and not every one. The data contain 200,000 to 250,000 clones, approximately 88% of them singletons. Sequenced: PBMCs. The receptors were sampled from a young woman in good health and CMV-seropositive. Each CDR3 is given with its conserved first and last residue. The D gene is left open where the match is weak. The listing skips clone size in some rows; elsewhere it reads once, few, many or a size class.

TRBV7-2	TRBJ1-5	once	.	CASSPDNNQPQHF	TGTGCCAGCAGCCCCGACAACAATCAGCCCCAGCATTTT
TRBV10-1	TRBJ2-3	once	TRBD1	CASSVGTGYTDTQYF	TGCGCCAGCAGTGTCGGGACAGGTTACACAGATACGCAGTATTTT
TRBV21-1	TRBJ2-7	once	.	CASSKGNVDYEQYF	TGTGCCAGCAGCAAAGGAAATGTGGACTACGAGCAGTACTTC
TRBV9	TRBJ2-7	.	TRBD2	CASSPRASGRNPYEQYF	TGTGCCAGCAGCCCTCGGGCTAGCGGGAGGAACCCCTACGAGCAGTACTTC
TRBV30	TRBJ2-2	once	.	CAWSLSTDLNTGELFF	TGTGCCTGGAGTCTTTCGACAGACTTGAACACCGGGGAGCTGTTTTTT
TRBV4-3	TRBJ2-7	.	TRBD1	CASSLRTGGYEQYF	TGCGCCAGCAGCCTTCGAACAGGGGGATACGAGCAGTACTTC
TRBV7-8	TRBJ1-3	few	.	CASSLGQGLGNTIYF	TGTGCCAGCAGCTTAGGCCAGGGTTTGGGAAACACCATATATTTT
TRBV5-4	TRBJ2-7	.	TRBD2	CASGSGSADEQYF	TGTGCCAGCGGTAGCGGGAGTGCGGACGAGCAGTACTTC
TRBV7-9	TRBJ2-7	.	.	CASSLGGLSQYEQYF	TGTGCCAGCAGCTTAGGGGGACTCTCACAGTACGAGCAGTACTTC
TRBV5-1	TRBJ1-1	.	TRBD1	CASSSRQGPNTEAFF	TGCGCCAGCAGCTCGAGACAGGGCCCGAACACTGAAGCTTTCTTT
TRBV7-9	TRBJ2-6	.	.	CASSSRRSGANVLTF	TGTGCCAGCAGCTCCCGAAGGTCTGGGGCCAACGTCCTGACTTTC
TRBV28	TRBJ2-2	.	.	CASSSMTDLGYTGELFF	TGTGCCAGCAGTTCCATGACAGACCTCGGGTACACCGGGGAGCTGTTTTTT
TRBV2	TRBJ1-1	.	.	CASRGGTEAFF	TGTGCCAGCAGAGGGGGCACTGAAGCTTTCTTT
TRBV5-1	TRBJ2-3	.	TRBD1	CASSSGTGNWADTQYF	TGCGCCAGCAGCTCGGGGACAGGGAATTGGGCAGATACGCAGTATTTT
TRBV5-4	TRBJ1-2	.	.	CASSPTAIYGYTF	TGTGCCAGCAGCCCGACAGCTATCTACGGCTACACCTTC
TRBV27	TRBJ1-1	.	.	CASSSPRLMNTEAFF	TGTGCCAGCAGTTCCCCACGACTCATGAACACTGAAGCTTTCTTT
TRBV29-1	TRBJ1-1	.	.	CSVGNLEGGEAFF	TGCAGCGTGGGGAACCTGGAAGGCGGTGAAGCTTTCTTT
TRBV4-3	TRBJ2-1	.	.	CASSQGHSFYNEQFF	TGCGCCAGCAGCCAAGGTCACTCTTTCTACAATGAGCAGTTCTTC
TRBV6-1	TRBJ1-5	.	.	CASDRGWAQPQHF	TGTGCCAGCGACAGAGGGTGGGCTCAGCCCCAGCATTTT
TRBV27	TRBJ2-7	.	TRBD1	CASSFTGQGHYEQYF	TGTGCCAGCAGTTTTACGGGACAGGGACACTACGAGCAGTACTTC
TRBV19	TRBJ1-1	.	.	CASGYTEAFF	TGTGCCAGTGGGTACACTGAAGCTTTCTTT
TRBV30	TRBJ2-3	.	.	CAWSVNLDRYF	TGTGCCTGGAGTGTAAATCTGGATCGGTATTTT
TRBV19	TRBJ1-1	.	TRBD1	CASSKTPRTGRPNTEAFF	TGTGCCAGTAGTAAGACCCCCCGGACAGGAAGACCTAACACTGAAGCTTTCTTT
TRBV27	TRBJ2-1	.	.	CASSLPSFNEQFF	TGTGCCAGCAGTTTACCCAGCTTCAATGAGCAGTTCTTC
TRBV7-2	TRBJ2-1	many	.	CASSFGAGYSEQFF	TGTGCCAGCAGCTTTGGGGCGGGCTACAGTGAGCAGTTCTTC
TRBV30	TRBJ1-1	once	.	CAWAGGRAAFF	TGTGCCTGGGCCGGTGGGAGGGCCGCTTTCTTT
TRBV25-1	TRBJ2-1	.	TRBD2	CASSELAGEVNEQFF	TGTGCCAGCAGTGAATTAGCGGGAGAGGTTAATGAGCAGTTCTTC
TRBV9	TRBJ1-3	.	.	CASSVVGAGNTIYF	TGTGCCAGCAGCGTAGTAGGGGCCGGAAACACCATATATTTT
TRBV29-1	TRBJ1-1	once	TRBD1	CSVVQTGDTEAFF	TGCAGCGTTGTTCAAACAGGGGACACTGAAGCTTTCTTT
TRBV19	TRBJ1-2	.	TRBD1	CASSSGTGANYGYTF	TGTGCCAGTAGTTCCGGGACAGGGGCTAACTATGGCTACACCTTC
TRBV6-1	TRBJ1-5	.	.	CASSDRQDQPQHF	TGTGCCAGCAGTGACAGGCAGGATCAGCCCCAGCATTTT
TRBV7-9	TRBJ2-7	.	.	CASSPGRWSSYEQYF	TGTGCCAGCAGCCCGGGACGTTGGAGCTCCTACGAGCAGTACTTC
TRBV6-5	TRBJ1-2	.	.	CASRGGALYGYTF	TGTGCCAGCAGAGGGGGAGCTCTCTATGGCTACACCTTC
TRBV27	TRBJ2-7	.	TRBD1	CASQRTGIPYEQYF	TGTGCCAGCCAAAGGACAGGGATCCCGTACGAGCAGTACTTC
TRBV9	TRBJ2-1	.	TRBD2	CASSVGGSGSQNEQFF	TGTGCCAGCAGCGTAGGAGGTAGCGGGAGTCAAAATGAGCAGTTCTTC
TRBV5-1	TRBJ2-6	.	TRBD1	CASRQGASVSGANVLTF	TGCGCCAGCAGACAGGGGGCCTCCGTCTCTGGGGCCAACGTCCTGACTTTC
TRBV27	TRBJ2-7	.	.	CASSLGLFYEQYF	TGTGCCAGCAGTCTAGGACTGTTCTACGAGCAGTACTTC
TRBV7-2	TRBJ1-1	.	.	CASSLGRLTGRDHTEAFF	TGTGCCAGCAGCTTAGGTCGCTTGACGGGCAGAGACCACACTGAAGCTTTCTTT
TRBV5-1	TRBJ1-4	.	.	CASRQYPGALDEKLFF	TGCGCCAGCAGGCAATACCCAGGGGCCCTAGATGAAAAACTGTTTTTT
TRBV27	TRBJ1-1	.	.	CASSDGTEAFF	TGTGCCAGCAGTGACGGCACTGAAGCTTTCTTT
TRBV9	TRBJ1-5	once	.	CASSRGRNQPQHF	TGTGCCAGCAGTAGGGGTCGCAATCAGCCCCAGCATTTT
TRBV30	TRBJ1-5	once	.	CAWSGTVGGNQPQHF	TGTGCCTGGAGTGGGACGGTCGGCGGGAATCAGCCCCAGCATTTT
TRBV29-1	TRBJ1-5	once	.	CSVVVGEGQPQHF	TGCAGCGTCGTCGTGGGGGAAGGCCAGCCCCAGCATTTT
TRBV19	TRBJ1-5	few	.	CASRAGQSNQPQHF	TGTGCCAGTAGGGCCGGACAGAGCAATCAGCCCCAGCATTTT
TRBV7-9	TRBJ2-7	.	.	CASSLVGYHEQYF	TGTGCCAGCAGCTTAGTTGGGTACCACGAGCAGTACTTC
TRBV29-1	TRBJ2-1	.	.	CSVEDNEQFF	TGCAGCGTTGAAGACAATGAGCAGTTCTTC
TRBV6-5	TRBJ1-1	few	TRBD1	CASRGGTGRTEAFF	TGTGCCAGCAGGGGGGGGACAGGCAGGACTGAAGCTTTCTTT
TRBV29-1	TRBJ1-2	.	TRBD1	CSYYGRDRVDYGYTF	TGCAGCTACTATGGGAGGGACAGGGTCGACTATGGCTACACCTTC
TRBV27	TRBJ2-5	.	TRBD1	CASSFKGAVEETQYF	TGTGCCAGCAGTTTCAAGGGGGCGGTGGAAGAGACCCAGTACTTC
TRBV11-2	TRBJ1-2	.	.	CASSLGYGYTF	TGTGCCAGCAGCTTAGGGTATGGCTACACCTTC
TRBV15	TRBJ2-7	once	.	CATSRDRFLPSDHYEQYF	TGTGCCACCAGCAGAGATAGGTTCCTGCCTAGCGACCACTACGAGCAGTACTTC
TRBV19	TRBJ2-7	.	TRBD1	CASSILWGQGYEQYF	TGTGCCAGTAGTATTCTGTGGGGACAGGGCTACGAGCAGTACTTC
TRBV5-1	TRBJ1-4	.	.	CASSLFPSSEKLFF	TGCGCCAGCAGCTTGTTCCCCAGCTCCGAAAAACTGTTTTTT
TRBV2	TRBJ2-1	.	TRBD2	CASSVASGASSYNEQFF	TGTGCCAGCAGTGTTGCTAGCGGGGCTAGCTCCTACAATGAGCAGTTCTTC